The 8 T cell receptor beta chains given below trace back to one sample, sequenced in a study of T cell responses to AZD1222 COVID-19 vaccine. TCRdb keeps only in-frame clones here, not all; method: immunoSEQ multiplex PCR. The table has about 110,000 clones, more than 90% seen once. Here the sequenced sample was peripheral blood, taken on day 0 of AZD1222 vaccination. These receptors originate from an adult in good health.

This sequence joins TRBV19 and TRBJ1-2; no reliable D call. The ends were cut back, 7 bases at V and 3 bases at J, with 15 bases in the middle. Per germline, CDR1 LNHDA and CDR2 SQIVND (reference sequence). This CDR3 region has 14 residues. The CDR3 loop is CASNDGELDYGYTF. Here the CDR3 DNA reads TGTGCCAGTAATGACGGGGAGTTAGACTATGGCTACACCTTC.

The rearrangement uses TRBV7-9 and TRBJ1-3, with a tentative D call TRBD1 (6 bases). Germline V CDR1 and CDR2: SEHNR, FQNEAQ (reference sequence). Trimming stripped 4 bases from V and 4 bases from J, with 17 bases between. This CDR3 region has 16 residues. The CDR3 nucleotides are TGTGCCAGCAGCTCACGAGGGGGGATAACCGGAAACACCATATATTTT. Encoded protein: CASSSRGGITGNTIYF.

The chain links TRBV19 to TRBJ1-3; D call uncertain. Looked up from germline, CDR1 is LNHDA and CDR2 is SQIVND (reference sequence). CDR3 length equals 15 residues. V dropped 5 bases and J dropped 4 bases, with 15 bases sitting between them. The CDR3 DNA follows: TGTGCCAGTAGTGTGGCCCCGGGGAGCGGAAACACCATATATTTT. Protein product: CASSVAPGSGNTIYF.

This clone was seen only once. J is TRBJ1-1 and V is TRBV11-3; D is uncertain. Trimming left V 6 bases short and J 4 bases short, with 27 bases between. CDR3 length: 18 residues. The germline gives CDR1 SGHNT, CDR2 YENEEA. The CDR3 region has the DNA TGTGCCAGCAGGGCGGGGAAACCACGGCCTGGGGAGGCCACTGAAGCTTTCTTT. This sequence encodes CASRAGKPRPGEATEAFF.

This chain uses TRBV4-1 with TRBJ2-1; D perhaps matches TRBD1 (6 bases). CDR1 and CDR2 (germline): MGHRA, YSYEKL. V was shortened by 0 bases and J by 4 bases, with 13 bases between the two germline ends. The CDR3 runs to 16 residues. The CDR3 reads CASSQEGASFYNEQFF. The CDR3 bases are TGCGCCAGCAGCCAAGAGGGGGCTAGCTTTTACAATGAGCAGTTCTTC.

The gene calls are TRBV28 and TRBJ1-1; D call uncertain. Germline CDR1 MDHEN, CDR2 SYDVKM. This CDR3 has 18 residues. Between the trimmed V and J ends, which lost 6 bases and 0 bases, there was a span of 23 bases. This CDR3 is CASSINTHRAVMNTEAFF. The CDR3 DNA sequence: TGTGCCAGCAGCATCAACACACACAGAGCTGTTATGAACACTGAAGCTTTCTTT.

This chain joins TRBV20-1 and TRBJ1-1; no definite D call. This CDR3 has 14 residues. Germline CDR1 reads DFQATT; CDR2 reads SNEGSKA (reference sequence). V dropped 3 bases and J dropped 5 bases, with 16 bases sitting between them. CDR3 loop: CSASSGRLPTEAFF. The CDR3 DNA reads TGCAGTGCTAGTAGCGGTCGGTTGCCGACTGAAGCTTTCTTT.

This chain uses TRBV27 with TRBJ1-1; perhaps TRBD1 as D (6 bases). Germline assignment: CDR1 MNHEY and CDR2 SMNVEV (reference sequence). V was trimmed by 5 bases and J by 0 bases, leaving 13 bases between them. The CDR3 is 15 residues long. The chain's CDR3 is CASSTLGQMNTEAFF. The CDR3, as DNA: TGTGCCAGCAGTACCTTGGGACAAATGAACACTGAAGCTTTCTTT.